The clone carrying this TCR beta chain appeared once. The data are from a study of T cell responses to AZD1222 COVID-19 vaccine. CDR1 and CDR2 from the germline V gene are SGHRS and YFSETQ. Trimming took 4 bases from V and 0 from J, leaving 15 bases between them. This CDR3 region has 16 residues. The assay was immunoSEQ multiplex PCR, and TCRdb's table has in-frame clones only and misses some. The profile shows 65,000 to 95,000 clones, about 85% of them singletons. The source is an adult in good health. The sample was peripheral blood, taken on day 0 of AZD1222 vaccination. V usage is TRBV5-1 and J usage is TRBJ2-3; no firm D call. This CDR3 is CASSTRPSFSTDTQYF. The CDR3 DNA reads TGCGCCAGCAGCACCCGACCGTCCTTTAGCACAGATACGCAGTATTTT.